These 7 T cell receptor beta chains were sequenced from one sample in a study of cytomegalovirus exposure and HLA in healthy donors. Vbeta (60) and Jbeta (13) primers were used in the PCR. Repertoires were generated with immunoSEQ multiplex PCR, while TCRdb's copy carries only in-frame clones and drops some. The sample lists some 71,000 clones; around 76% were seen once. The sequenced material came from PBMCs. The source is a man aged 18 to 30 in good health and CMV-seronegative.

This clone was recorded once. CDR3 loop: CASSLVGGVGTEAFF. For the CDR3, the DNA is TGTGCCAGCAGCTTAGTTGGAGGAGTCGGCACTGAAGCTTTCTTT. The genes are TRBV7-8 and TRBJ1-1; D uncertain. The V gene lost 1 base and the J gene lost 4 bases, with 13 bases spanning the gap. Per germline, CDR1 SGHVS and CDR2 FQNEAQ. The CDR3 has 15 residues.

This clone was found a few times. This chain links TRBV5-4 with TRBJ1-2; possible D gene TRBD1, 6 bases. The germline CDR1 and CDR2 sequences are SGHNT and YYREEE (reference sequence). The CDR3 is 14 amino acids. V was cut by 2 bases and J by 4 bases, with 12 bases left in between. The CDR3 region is CASSFIQGPYGYTF. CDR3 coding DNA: TGTGCCAGCAGCTTCATACAGGGCCCCTATGGCTACACCTTC.

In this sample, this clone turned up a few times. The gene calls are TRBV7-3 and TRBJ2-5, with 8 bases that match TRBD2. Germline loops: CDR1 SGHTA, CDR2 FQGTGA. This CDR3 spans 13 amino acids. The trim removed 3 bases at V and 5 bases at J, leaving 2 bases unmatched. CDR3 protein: CASSLASGETQYF. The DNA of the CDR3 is TGTGCCAGCAGCTTGGCTAGCGGGGAGACCCAGTACTTC.

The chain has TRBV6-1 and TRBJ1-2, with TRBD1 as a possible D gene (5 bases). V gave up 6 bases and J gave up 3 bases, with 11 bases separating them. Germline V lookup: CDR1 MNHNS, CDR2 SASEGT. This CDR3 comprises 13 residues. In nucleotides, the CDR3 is TGTGCCAGCAGGCATAGGGGTCACTATGGCTACACCTTC. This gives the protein CASRHRGHYGYTF.

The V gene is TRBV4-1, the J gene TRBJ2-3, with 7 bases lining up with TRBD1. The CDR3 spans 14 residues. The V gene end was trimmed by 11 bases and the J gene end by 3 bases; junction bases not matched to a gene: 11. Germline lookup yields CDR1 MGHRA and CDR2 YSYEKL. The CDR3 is CALTRGRVTDTQYF. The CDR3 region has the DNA TGCGCCCTTACGAGGGGGCGGGTTACAGATACGCAGTATTTT.

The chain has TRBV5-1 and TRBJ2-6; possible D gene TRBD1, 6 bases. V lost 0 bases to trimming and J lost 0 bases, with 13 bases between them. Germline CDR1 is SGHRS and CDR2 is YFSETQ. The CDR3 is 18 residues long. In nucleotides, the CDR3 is TGCGCCAGCAGCTTGGGCGTCAGGGGAAGCTCTGGGGCCAACGTCCTGACTTTC. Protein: CASSLGVRGSSGANVLTF.

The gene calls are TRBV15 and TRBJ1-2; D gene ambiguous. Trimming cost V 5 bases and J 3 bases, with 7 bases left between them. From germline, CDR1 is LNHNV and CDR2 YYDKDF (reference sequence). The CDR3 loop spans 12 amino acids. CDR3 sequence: CATSVDYYGYTF. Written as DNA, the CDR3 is TGTGCCACCAGCGTGGACTACTATGGCTACACCTTC.